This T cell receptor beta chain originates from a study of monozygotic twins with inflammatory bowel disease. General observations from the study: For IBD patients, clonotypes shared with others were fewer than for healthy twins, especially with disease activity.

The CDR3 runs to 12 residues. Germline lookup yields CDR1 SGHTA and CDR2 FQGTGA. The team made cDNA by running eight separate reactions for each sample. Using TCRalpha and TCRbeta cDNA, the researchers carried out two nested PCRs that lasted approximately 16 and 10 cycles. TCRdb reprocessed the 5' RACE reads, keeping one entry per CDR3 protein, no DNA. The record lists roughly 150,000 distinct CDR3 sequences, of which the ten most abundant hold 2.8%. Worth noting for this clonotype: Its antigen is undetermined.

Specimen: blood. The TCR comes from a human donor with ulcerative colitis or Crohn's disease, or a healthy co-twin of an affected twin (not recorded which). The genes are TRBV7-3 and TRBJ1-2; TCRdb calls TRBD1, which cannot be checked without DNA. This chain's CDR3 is CASTLRGRGYTF.